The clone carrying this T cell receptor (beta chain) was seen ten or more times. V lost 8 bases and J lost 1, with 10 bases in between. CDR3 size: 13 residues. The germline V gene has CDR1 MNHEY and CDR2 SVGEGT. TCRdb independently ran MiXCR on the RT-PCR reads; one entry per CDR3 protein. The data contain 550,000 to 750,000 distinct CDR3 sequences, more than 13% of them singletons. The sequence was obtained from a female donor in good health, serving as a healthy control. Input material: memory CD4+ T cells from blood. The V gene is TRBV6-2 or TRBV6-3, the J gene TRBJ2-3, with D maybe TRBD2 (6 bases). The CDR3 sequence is CASEASGTDTQYF. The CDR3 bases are TGTGCCAGCGAGGCTAGCGGCACAGATACGCAGTATTTT.